This TCR beta chain was profiled in a study of T cell responses to AZD1222 COVID-19 vaccine. On this clone: As yet, its antigen is unknown.

Study results and limitations: Compared with day 0, the breadth and depth of the Spike-specific TCR repertoire rose significantly after two doses of AZD1222. Within unmutated variant regions lay the reported targets of nearly half of spike-specific TCRs.

Measured with immunoSEQ multiplex PCR; TCRdb has only the in-frame clones, and not every one. The sample lists around 84,000 clones, 70% to 90% occurring once. The sample consisted of peripheral blood, taken on day 0 of AZD1222 vaccination. The clonotype was recovered from an adult in good health.

The CDR3 sequence: CASSFGHGNTEAFF. CDR3 in DNA: TGCGCCAGCAGCTTTGGACACGGGAACACTGAAGCTTTCTTT. The chain has TRBV5-1 and TRBJ1-1, with D possibly TRBD1 on 5 matching bases. V was trimmed by 2 bases and J by 1 base, leaving 9 bases between them. Germline assignment: CDR1 SGHRS and CDR2 YFSETQ. CDR3 length: 14 residues.